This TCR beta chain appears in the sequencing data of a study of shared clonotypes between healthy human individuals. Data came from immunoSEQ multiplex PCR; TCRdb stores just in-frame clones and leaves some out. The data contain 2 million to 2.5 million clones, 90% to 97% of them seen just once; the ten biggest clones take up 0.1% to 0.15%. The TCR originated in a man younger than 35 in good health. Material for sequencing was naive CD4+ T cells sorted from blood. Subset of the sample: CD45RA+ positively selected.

Written as DNA, the CDR3 is TGCGCCAGCAGCTTGTCCAGCGGGAATGAGCAGTTCTTC. Its translation: CASSLSSGNEQFF. The chain joins TRBV5-1 to TRBJ2-1; D is perhaps TRBD2 (6 bases). Germline V lookup: CDR1 SGHRS, CDR2 YFSETQ. This CDR3 comprises 13 residues. Trimming removed 1 base at V and 7 bases at J, with 9 bases between.